Below, 16 T cell receptor beta chains from the same sample are listed, as sequenced in a study of shared clonotypes between healthy human individuals. The naive CD8 population came from CD45RO-negative cells selected for CCR7, without terminally differentiated effector memory CD45RA+ cells. Sequenced by immunoSEQ multiplex PCR; TCRdb stores in-frame clones only, minus some. The sample has millions of clones; about 92% are singletons. Material for sequencing was naive CD8+ T cells from PBMCs. Receptors originate from a man between 18 and 29 years old in good health. Some clones in this sample may be carry-over from other donors' samples.

DNA of the CDR3: TGTGCCAGCAGTGTCGCAGGGGGAAGTGGTGAAGCTTTCTTT. This codes for CASSVAGGSGEAFF. This sequence joins TRBV25-1 and TRBJ1-1; TRBD1 matches at 7 bases. This CDR3 has 14 amino acids. CDR1 is MGHDK and CDR2 is SYGVNS in the germline V gene. The V segment lost 4 bases and the J segment 7 bases; nucleotides outside the gene matches: 9.

This clone turned up a few times. This chain links TRBV6-6 with TRBJ1-1, with a weak D call TRBD1 (6 bases). V was shortened by 2 bases and J by 2 bases, with 12 bases between the two germline ends. The CDR3 extends over 15 amino acids. Germline values: CDR1 MNHNY, CDR2 SVGAGI (reference sequence). CDR3 bases: TGTGCCAGCAGTTACCTCGGCAGGGGAAACACTGAAGCTTTCTTT. Translating gives CASSYLGRGNTEAFF.

This sequence joins TRBV20-1 and TRBJ2-7; D is possibly TRBD1 (5 bases). Trimming stripped 5 bases from V and 4 bases from J, with 9 bases between. Germline V gene lookup returns CDR1 DFQATT and CDR2 SNEGSKA (reference sequence). The CDR3 is 11 residues long. The CDR3 DNA reads TGCAGTGCTGAGAAGGGGTACGAGCAGTACTTC. Its protein product is CSAEKGYEQYF.

This sequence joins TRBV27 and TRBJ2-1; TRBD2 is a possible D gene (6 bases). CDR3 size: 16 residues. V was cut by 5 bases and J by 0 bases, with 14 bases left in between. The germline CDR1 and CDR2 sequences are MNHEY and SMNVEV (reference sequence). The CDR3 nucleotides are TGTGCCAGCAGTACTCTATGGGGGGTCTCCTACAATGAGCAGTTCTTC. It codes for CASSTLWGVSYNEQFF.

The DNA for the CDR3 is TGTGCCAGCAGTGAGGGGTGGGACCTAGCCAAAAACATTCAGTACTTC. This gives the protein CASSEGWDLAKNIQYF. This sequence joins TRBV6-1 and TRBJ2-4, with D perhaps TRBD1 or TRBD2 (5 bases each). In germline, CDR1 is MNHNS, CDR2 SASEGT. This CDR3 contains 16 residues. The ends were cut back, 3 bases at V and 0 bases at J, with 12 bases in the middle.

This clone was seen more than once but under ten times. The gene calls are TRBV6-1 and TRBJ1-1, with unresolved D. Germline CDR1 is MNHNS and CDR2 is SASEGT. CDR3 length: 12 residues. The V gene lost 4 bases and the J gene lost 3 bases, with 6 bases spanning the gap. The CDR3 region has the DNA TGTGCCAGCAGTGGCTGGGACACTGAAGCTTTCTTT. It encodes CASSGWDTEAFF.

V is TRBV5-6 and J is TRBJ1-1; D remains unclear. CDR3 length: 14 amino acids. V was clipped by 0 bases and J by 2 bases, with 8 bases between them. Germline V gene sequence: CDR1 SGHDT, CDR2 YYEEEE. The CDR3 loop is CASSLDLANTEAFF. In DNA, the CDR3 is TGTGCCAGCAGCTTGGACCTCGCAAACACTGAAGCTTTCTTT.

CDR3 loop: CASSAGTSGPYEQYF. CDR3 nucleotides: TGTGCCAGCAGCGCCGGGACTAGCGGACCCTACGAGCAGTACTTC. V gene TRBV9 combines with J gene TRBJ2-7; TRBD2 matches at 11 bases. Germline CDR1 SGDLS, CDR2 YYNGEE. Trimming cost V 3 bases and J 2 bases; bases outside gene matches: 4. This CDR3 comprises 15 residues.

The J gene is TRBJ1-1, the V gene TRBV7-6; 10 positions match TRBD1. CDR3 length: 15 residues. V dropped 4 bases and J dropped 7; count of bases not matched to a gene: 9. Germline V gene data show CDR1 as SGHVS and CDR2 as FNYEAQ. CDR3 loop: CASSWDRGGEGEAFF. CDR3 in DNA: TGTGCCAGCAGCTGGGACAGGGGCGGCGAAGGTGAAGCTTTCTTT. Looking up the rest from reference TRBV7-6 and TRBJ1-1 gives the full variable domain: GAGVSQSPRYKVTKRGQDVALRCDPISGHVSLYWYRQALGQGPEFLTYFNYEAQQDKSGLPNDRFSAERPEGSISTLTIQRTEQRDSAMYRCASSWDRGGEGEAFFGQGTRLTVV.

The chain employs TRBV7-8 and TRBJ2-7; D might be TRBD1 or TRBD2, each matching 5 bases. Germline CDR1 and CDR2: SGHVS and FQNEAQ. This CDR3 region has 17 residues. Trimming stripped 2 bases from V and 5 bases from J, with 22 bases between. The CDR3 nucleotides read TGTGCCAGCAGCTTATCCTACGGGGCGATCCTGAGGGACGAGCAGTACTTC. Translated: CASSLSYGAILRDEQYF.

With respect to this clone: Within the sample, other DNA sequences also encode this same CDR3. The chain joins TRBV27 to TRBJ1-1; D is perhaps TRBD1 (5 bases). The germline V and J ends were trimmed by 3 bases and 0 bases, with 8 bases remaining between them. The CDR3 loop spans 14 amino acids. Germline CDR1 is MNHEY and CDR2 is SMNVEV (reference sequence). The CDR3 region is CASSFGGLNTEAFF. CDR3 coding DNA: TGTGCCAGCAGTTTTGGGGGTTTGAACACTGAAGCTTTCTTT.

V is TRBV19 and J is TRBJ2-7, with 8 bases matching TRBD1. CDR1 and CDR2 (germline): LNHDA, SQIVND (reference sequence). J gave up 2 bases and V 5 bases, and 8 bases lay outside the gene matches. The CDR3 sequence is 15 residues long. CDR3 nucleotide sequence: TGTGCCAGTAGTCCTGGACAGGGCTGGACCTACGAGCAGTACTTC. Translating gives CASSPGQGWTYEQYF.

This sequence joins TRBV7-9 and TRBJ2-7, with TRBD1 identical over 10 bases. This CDR3 is 15 amino acids long. J gave up 7 bases and V 4 bases, and 10 bases lay outside the gene matches. Germline V gives CDR1 SEHNR, CDR2 FQNEAQ (reference sequence). This chain's CDR3 is CASSSRDRGLGEQYF. CDR3 DNA sequence: TGTGCCAGCAGCTCGCGGGACAGGGGTTTAGGGGAGCAGTACTTC.

The chain couples TRBV25-1 to TRBJ2-1; 7 nucleotides match TRBD2. The germline gives CDR1 MGHDK, CDR2 SYGVNS. The CDR3 is 16 amino acids. V lost 1 base to trimming and J lost 5 bases; unmatched junction nucleotides: 8. The CDR3: CASSEWEGESHNEQFF. CDR3 in DNA: TGTGCCAGCAGTGAATGGGAGGGAGAGTCCCACAATGAGCAGTTCTTC.

This chain joins TRBV27 and TRBJ2-1, with TRBD2 matching over 7 bases. Germline V lookup: CDR1 MNHEY, CDR2 SMNVEV (reference sequence). CDR3 size: 13 residues. J lost 8 bases, V lost 8 bases, and 9 bases had no gene match. Here the CDR3 DNA reads TGTGCCAGCGCAGGACTAGTCTCCTATGAGCAGTTCTTC. As protein: CASAGLVSYEQFF.

This clone was recorded once. CDR3 nucleotides: TGTGCCAGCTCACCACCGGAAAGGCCCGGGGAGTTAGAGACCCAGTACTTC. Amino acid sequence: CASSPPERPGELETQYF. The chain carries TRBV18 and TRBJ2-5, with D tentatively TRBD2 (5 bases). Germline assignment: CDR1 KGHSH and CDR2 LQKENI. CDR3 size: 17 residues. V was shortened by 0 bases and J by 4 bases, with 18 bases between the two germline ends.